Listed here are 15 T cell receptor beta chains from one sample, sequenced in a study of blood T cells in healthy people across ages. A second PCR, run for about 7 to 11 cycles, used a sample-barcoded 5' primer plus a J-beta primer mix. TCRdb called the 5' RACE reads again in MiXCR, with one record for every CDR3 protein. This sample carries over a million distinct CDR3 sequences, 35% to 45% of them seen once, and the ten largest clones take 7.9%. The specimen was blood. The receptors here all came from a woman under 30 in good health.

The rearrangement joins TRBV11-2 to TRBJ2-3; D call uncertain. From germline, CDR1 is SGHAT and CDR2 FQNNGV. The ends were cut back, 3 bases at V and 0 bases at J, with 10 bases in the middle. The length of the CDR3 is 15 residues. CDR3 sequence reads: CASSFQAPSTDTQYF. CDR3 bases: TGTGCCAGCAGCTTTCAAGCGCCTAGCACAGATACGCAGTATTTT.

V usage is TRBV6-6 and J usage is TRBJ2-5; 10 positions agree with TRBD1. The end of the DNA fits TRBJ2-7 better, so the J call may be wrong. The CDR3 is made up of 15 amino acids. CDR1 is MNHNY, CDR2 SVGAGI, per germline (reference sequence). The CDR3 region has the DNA TGTGCCAGCAGCCCCACCGGGACAGGGGAGCACGAGCAGTACTTC. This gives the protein CASSPTGTGEHEQYF.

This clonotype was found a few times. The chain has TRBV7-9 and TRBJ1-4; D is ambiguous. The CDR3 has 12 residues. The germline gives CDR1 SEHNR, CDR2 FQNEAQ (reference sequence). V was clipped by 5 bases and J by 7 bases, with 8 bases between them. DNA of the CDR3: TGTGCCAGCAGCGCGGTTGGTGAAAAACTGTTTTTT. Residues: CASSAVGEKLFF. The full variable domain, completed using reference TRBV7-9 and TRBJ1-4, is DTGVSQNPRHKITKRGQNVTFRCDPISEHNRLYWYRQTLGQGPEFLTYFQNEAQLEKSRLLSDRFSAERPKGSFSTLEIQRTEQGDSAMYLCASSAVGEKLFFGSGTQLSVL.

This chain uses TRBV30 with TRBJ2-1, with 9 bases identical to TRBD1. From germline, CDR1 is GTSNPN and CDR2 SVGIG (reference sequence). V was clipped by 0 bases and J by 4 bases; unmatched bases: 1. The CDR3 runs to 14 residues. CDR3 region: CAWSVGTGYNEQFF. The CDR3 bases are TGTGCCTGGAGTGTAGGGACAGGGTACAATGAGCAGTTCTTC.

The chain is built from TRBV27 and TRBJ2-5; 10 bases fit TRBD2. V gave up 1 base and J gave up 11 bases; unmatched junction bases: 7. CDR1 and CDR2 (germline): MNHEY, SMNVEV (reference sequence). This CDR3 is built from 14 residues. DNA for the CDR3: TGTGCCAGCAGTTTATTGGGGACTAGCGTGGAGCAGTACTTC. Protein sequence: CASSLLGTSVEQYF.

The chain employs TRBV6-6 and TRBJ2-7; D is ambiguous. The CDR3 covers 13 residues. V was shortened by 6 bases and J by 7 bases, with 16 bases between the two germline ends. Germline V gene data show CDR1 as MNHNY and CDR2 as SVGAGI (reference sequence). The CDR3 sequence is CASRPDLSNEQYF. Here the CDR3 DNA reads TGTGCCAGCAGACCCGATCTCAGCAATGAGCAGTACTTC.

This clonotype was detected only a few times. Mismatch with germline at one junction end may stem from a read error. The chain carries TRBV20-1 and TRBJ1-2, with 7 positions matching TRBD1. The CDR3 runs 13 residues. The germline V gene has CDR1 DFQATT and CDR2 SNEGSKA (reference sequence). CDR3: CSARDRASCGYTF. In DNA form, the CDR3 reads TGCAGTGCTCGAGACAGGGCGTCGTGTGGCTACACCTTC.

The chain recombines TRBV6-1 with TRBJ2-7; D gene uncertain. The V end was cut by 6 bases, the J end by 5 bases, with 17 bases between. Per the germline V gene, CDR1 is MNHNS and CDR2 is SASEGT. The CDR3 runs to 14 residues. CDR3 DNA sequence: TGTGCCAGCAGGGAATGGGCCATAAGGGACGAGCAGTACTTC. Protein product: CASREWAIRDEQYF.

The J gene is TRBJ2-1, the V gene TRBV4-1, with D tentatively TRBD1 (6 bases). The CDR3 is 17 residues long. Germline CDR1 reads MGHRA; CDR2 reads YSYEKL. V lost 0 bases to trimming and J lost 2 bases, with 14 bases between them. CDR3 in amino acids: CASSQDLRGKPYNEQFF. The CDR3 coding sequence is TGCGCCAGCAGCCAAGATCTTAGGGGGAAGCCCTACAATGAGCAGTTCTTC.

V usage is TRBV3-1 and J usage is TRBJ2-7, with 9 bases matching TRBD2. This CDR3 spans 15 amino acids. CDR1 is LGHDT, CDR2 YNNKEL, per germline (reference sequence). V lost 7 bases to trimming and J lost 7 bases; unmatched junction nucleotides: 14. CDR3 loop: CASTQVVAGDNEQYF. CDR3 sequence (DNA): TGTGCCAGCACCCAGGTCGTAGCGGGGGACAATGAGCAGTACTTC.

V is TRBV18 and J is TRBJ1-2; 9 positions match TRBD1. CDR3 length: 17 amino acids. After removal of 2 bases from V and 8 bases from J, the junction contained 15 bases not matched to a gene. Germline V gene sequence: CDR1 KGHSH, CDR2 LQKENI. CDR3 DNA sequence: TGTGCCAGCTCACCAATTATTGGACAGGGGTTCGTACACGGCTACACCTTC. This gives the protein CASSPIIGQGFVHGYTF.

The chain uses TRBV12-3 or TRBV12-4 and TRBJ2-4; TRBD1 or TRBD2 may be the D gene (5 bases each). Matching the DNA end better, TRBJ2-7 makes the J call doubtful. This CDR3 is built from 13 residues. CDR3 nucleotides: TGTGCCAGCCGGGACGTGGGCGCCTACGAGCAGTACTTC. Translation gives CASRDVGAYEQYF.

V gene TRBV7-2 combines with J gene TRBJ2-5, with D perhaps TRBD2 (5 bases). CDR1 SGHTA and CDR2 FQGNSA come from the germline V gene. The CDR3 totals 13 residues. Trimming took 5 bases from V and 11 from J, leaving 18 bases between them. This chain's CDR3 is CASSPDPGNEQYF. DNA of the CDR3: TGTGCCAGCAGCCCGGACCCCGGGAATGAGCAGTACTTC.

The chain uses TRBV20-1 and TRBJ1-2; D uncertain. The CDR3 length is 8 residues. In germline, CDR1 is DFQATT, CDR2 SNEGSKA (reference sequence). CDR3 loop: CRFDGYTF. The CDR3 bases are TGCAGGTTCGATGGCTACACCTTC.

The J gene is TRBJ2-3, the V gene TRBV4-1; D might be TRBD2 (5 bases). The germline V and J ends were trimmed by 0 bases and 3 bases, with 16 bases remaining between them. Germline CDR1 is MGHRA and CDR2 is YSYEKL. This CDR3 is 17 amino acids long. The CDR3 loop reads CASSQDPPGIITDTQYF. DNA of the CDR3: TGCGCCAGCAGCCAAGATCCCCCGGGGATTATTACAGATACGCAGTATTTT.